The present entry profiles one T cell receptor beta chain with its context. It lacks a known antigen. Base qualities are missing; no much larger clone stands one base away. This record belongs to a study of OX40 agonist ivuxolimab in advanced cancers. Looking at the study overall: Ivuxolimab, which targeted the costimulatory receptor OX40 (CD134), was an agonistic, fully human IgG2 monoclonal antibody. Intravenous ivuxolimab was administered to patients every 2 weeks at six dose levels: 0.01, 0.1, 0.3, 1.5, 3 and 10 mg/kg. Of the roughly 54 patients in dose escalation, about 20 had hepatocellular carcinoma, about 15 had melanoma, 9 had renal cell carcinoma and 9 had head and neck cancer. In the dose-escalation cohort, around four fifths of patients were male, and the mean age was about 55 years, with a range of about 23 to 80. Prior anti-PD-1, anti-PD-L1 or anti-CTLA-4 therapy was permitted, and approximately 41% of dose-escalation patients had received checkpoint inhibitors. Partial responses occurred in three dose-escalation patients: two with cutaneous melanoma and one with hepatocellular carcinoma. Peripheral TCRbeta sequencing aimed to test whether ivuxolimab altered TCR sequence diversity and caused clonal T-cell expansion. The paper covers the monotherapy dose-escalation part of the phase I ivuxolimab trial, which included N ≈ 50 patients.

The trial excluded patients who had a history of autoimmune disease or who were on systemic immunosuppression. Peripheral blood for TCR sequencing was collected from all dose cohorts at baseline, on cycle 4 day 1, and on cycle 7 day 1. Samples were obtained from an open-label, multicenter, first-in-human phase I dose-escalation trial of ivuxolimab. Adults with locally advanced or metastatic melanoma, renal cell carcinoma, hepatocellular carcinoma or head and neck squamous cell carcinoma were enrolled in the trial. Before TCR sequencing, CD4+ T cells and CD8+ T cells were sorted from peripheral blood as separate populations. Genomic DNA was isolated from the sorted cells so that the TCRbeta CDR3 region could be sequenced. The immunoSEQ Assay was used to sequence the TCRbeta CDR3 regions. Held by TCRdb, this immuneACCESS table contains in-frame sequences only and omits some clones. Under half of the omission traces to an unresolved V gene where checked; the cause of the rest is unknown. In all, the sample holds 50,000 or so clones, and 65% to 90% of those were seen once. Around 0.9% of the sample is taken by the ten largest.

Paper-wide results and their limitations: In the 0.1-3.0 mg/kg groups, partial responders were among the patients with the lowest normalized peripheral clonal expansion, particularly in CD8+ T cells. At doses of 0.1 to 3.0 mg/kg, clonal expansion of both CD4+ and CD8+ blood T cells was observed from baseline to week 6. After ivuxolimab, more expanded clones were found on average in CD8+ T cells than in CD4+ T cells. Low levels of normalized T-cell clonal expansion were also seen in some patients who did not respond. The antigen specificity of the peripheral T cells that underwent clonal expansion was not determined.

The CDR3 spans 14 residues, from the cysteine through the phenylalanine. Left in the record is the CDR3 DNA by itself, 42 bases read in frame from the first base. The germline V gene yields SGHRS for CDR1 and YFSETQ for CDR2. After removal of 0 bases from V and 10 bases from J, the junction retains 6 bases not matched to a gene. The source of this sequence is an adult with an advanced solid tumor such as melanoma, head and neck, liver or kidney cancer. The chain employs TRBV5-1 and TRBJ1-2, with 10 bases in between that match TRBD1. Source: CD4+ or CD8+ T cells sorted from blood, taken in a trial of the OX40 agonist ivuxolimab. The sequence in DNA is TGCGCCAGCAGCTTGGAGGGACAGGGGACGCCCTACACCTTC. The resulting protein is CASSLEGQGTPYTF.